These 22 T cell receptor beta chains came from one sample sequenced in a study of prognosis after radiotherapy for stage I lung cancer. From genomic DNA, two-round multiplex PCR was used to amplify TCR beta CDR3. First-round PCR used primers specific to each TRBV and TRBJ gene. TCRdb reanalysed the multiplex PCR reads using MiXCR and keeps one entry per CDR3 protein. The repertoire has 59,000 or so distinct CDR3 sequences, around 27% of them found once; the top ten carry around 6.8%. Sequenced material: PBMCs, taken before or after stereotactic body radiation therapy (not recorded which). The receptor source for this set is a donor aged 50 or older with non-small cell lung cancer.

The rearrangement links TRBV6-2 or TRBV6-3 to TRBJ1-4; D is uncertain. From germline, CDR1 is MNHEY and CDR2 SVGEGT. V lost 2 bases and J lost 7, with 5 bases in between. This CDR3 region has 12 residues. CDR3 bases: TGTGCCAGCAGTTACGTTGGTGAAAAACTGTTTTTT. This codes for CASSYVGEKLFF.

This clonotype was detected many times. The rearrangement uses TRBV20-1 and TRBJ2-1; D gene uncertain. CDR1 is DFQATT, CDR2 SNEGSKA, per germline (reference sequence). The CDR3 is 11 amino acids. With 5 bases removed from V and 4 bases from J, the gap between germline ends came to 6 bases. The CDR3, as DNA: TGCAGTGCTGCTAATTACAATGAGCAGTTCTTC. Protein product: CSAANYNEQFF.

This clonotype was recorded many times. One junction end disagrees with the germline gene, perhaps due to a read error. The DNA for the CDR3 is TGTGCCAGCACCATCTCAGGGGGTTGGACTGAAGCCTTCTTT. Its protein product is CASTISGGWTEAFF. The gene calls are TRBV11-1 and TRBJ1-1; 7 bases map to TRBD1. In germline, CDR1 is SGHAT, CDR2 FQDESV (reference sequence). The CDR3 has 14 residues. The variable domain in full, with the rest retrieved from reference TRBV11-1 and TRBJ1-1, is EAEVAQSPRYKITEKSQAVAFWCDPISGHATLYWYRQILGQGPELLVQFQDESVVDDSQLPKDRFSAERLKGVDSTLKIQPAELGDSAMYLCASTISGGWTEAFFGQGTRLTVV.

This clonotype was recorded many times. CDR3 region: CASSLDLGQGSSPLHF. CDR3 in DNA: TGTGCCAGCAGCCTCGACTTGGGACAGGGGAGTTCACCCCTCCACTTT. J is TRBJ1-6 and V is TRBV3-1; 10 nucleotides match TRBD1. Unmatched junction bases numbered 9, after V lost 4 bases and J lost 9 bases. The CDR3 loop spans 16 amino acids. Germline-derived CDR1 and CDR2 are LGHDT and YNNKEL (reference sequence).

Of note for this clonotype: This likely came from a read error, as a far larger clone is one base away. V and J are TRBV6-9 and TRBJ2-2, with D maybe TRBD2 (6 bases). CDR1 MNHGY and CDR2 SVAAGI come from the germline V gene. The CDR3 length is 15 residues. CDR3 nucleotides: TGTGCCAGCAGTTGGGACTCACAGAACACCGGGGAGCTGTCTTTT. Its protein is CASSWDSQNTGELSF.

This clonotype was seen many times. The CDR3 region has the DNA TGTGCCTGGAGCTCAAGTTGGGAGCAGTACTTC. Residues: CAWSSSWEQYF. V and J are TRBV30 and TRBJ2-7; D not resolved. V lost 3 bases and J 7 bases, leaving 10 bases between the germline ends. This CDR3 is 11 amino acids long. In germline, CDR1 is GTSNPN, CDR2 SVGIG (reference sequence). The full variable domain, rest sourced from reference TRBV30 and TRBJ2-7, is SQTIHQWPATLVQPVGSPLSLECTVEGTSNPNLYWYRQAAGRGLQLLFYSVGIGQISSEVPQNLSASRPQDRQFILSSKKLLLSDSGFYLCAWSSSWEQYFGPGTRLTVT.

This clonotype was seen ten or more times. The chain links TRBV18 to TRBJ2-3; possibly TRBD1 for D (5 bases). The germline gives CDR1 KGHSH, CDR2 LQKENI. The CDR3 runs 16 residues. Between the trimmed V and J ends, which lost 0 bases and 0 bases, there was a span of 10 bases. The CDR3 DNA sequence: TGTGCCAGCTCACCACCTCTAAGGGGTAGCACAGATACGCAGTATTTT. Translating it yields CASSPPLRGSTDTQYF.

This clonotype was detected ten times or more. J is TRBJ2-1 and V is TRBV7-3, with D possibly being TRBD2 (5 bases). Germline CDR1 and CDR2: SGHTA and FQGTGA. The germline V and J ends were trimmed by 4 bases and 9 bases, with 13 bases remaining between them. This CDR3 spans 13 amino acids. CDR3 nucleotides: TGTGCCAGCAGCTCCACGCCTGGAGGTGAGCAGTTCTTC. It specifies CASSSTPGGEQFF.

The table lists this clonotype with many counts. The genes are TRBV5-1 and TRBJ1-1; 7 bases fit TRBD1. V gave up 0 bases and J gave up 1 base; unmatched junction bases: 3. This CDR3 has 15 residues. Germline V gene lookup returns CDR1 SGHRS and CDR2 YFSETQ. CDR3 DNA: TGCGCCAGCAGCTTGGCGACAGGGAGGAACACTGAAGCTTTCTTT. Translated, it gives CASSLATGRNTEAFF.

Ten or more counts support this clonotype. The chain recombines TRBV7-2 with TRBJ2-3; the match to TRBD2 covers 9 bases. The length of the CDR3 is 15 residues. The trim removed 3 bases at V and 1 base at J, leaving 2 bases unmatched. Germline V CDR1 and CDR2: SGHTA, FQGNSA. The CDR3: CASSFSGGGTDTQYF. Here the CDR3 DNA reads TGTGCCAGCAGCTTTAGCGGGGGAGGCACAGATACGCAGTATTTT. Full variable domain (outside the CDR3, taken from reference TRBV7-2 and TRBJ2-3): GAGVSQSPSNKVTEKGKDVELRCDPISGHTALYWYRQSLGQGLEFLIYFQGNSAPDKSGLPSDRFSAERTGGSVSTLTIQRTQQEDSAVYLCASSFSGGGTDTQYFGPGTRLTVL.

Many counts were recorded for this clonotype. V and J are TRBV18 and TRBJ1-3, with 8 nucleotides matching TRBD1. V was clipped by 6 bases and J by 7 bases; unmatched bases: 8. Germline V gene data show CDR1 as KGHSH and CDR2 as LQKENI. CDR3 length equals 14 residues. CDR3 in DNA: TGTGCCAGCTCTTCCGGACAGGGAGGTAACACCATATATTTT. Encoded protein: CASSSGQGGNTIYF.

This clonotype was seen a single time. Relative to the germline gene, one junction end is altered; a read error may explain this. V and J are TRBV6-5 and TRBJ1-4, with TRBD1 as a possible D gene (6 bases). Germline V lookup: CDR1 MNHEY, CDR2 SVGAGI. The CDR3 sequence is 14 residues long. Written as DNA, the CDR3 is TGTGTCAGCGACCTCCAGGGGAAAGGTGAAAAACTGTTTTTT. The encoded protein is CVSDLQGKGEKLFF.

This sequence joins TRBV5-4 and TRBJ2-5; D perhaps matches TRBD1 (8 bases). V was cut by 7 bases and J by 4 bases, with 20 bases left in between. This CDR3 has 15 amino acids. Germline values: CDR1 SGHNT, CDR2 YYREEE (reference sequence). In DNA form, the CDR3 reads TGTGCCAGCGGCACAGGGGGGGCAGGAGGAGAGACCCAGTACTTC. It yields the protein CASGTGGAGGETQYF.

As to this clonotype: A read error may be the cause here, since a much bigger clone is one base away. The chain combines TRBV4-3 with TRBJ1-3; D is undetermined. The CDR3 has 16 residues. Germline loops: CDR1 LGHNA, CDR2 YSLEER. The V gene lost 4 bases and the J gene lost 0 bases, with 13 bases spanning the gap. This CDR3 reads CASSLTRVNSGNTIYF. The CDR3 region has the DNA TGCGCCAGCAGCCTGACACGGGTAAACTCTGGAAACACCATATATTTT.

At least ten counts were recorded for this clonotype. The chain links TRBV2 to TRBJ2-3; D is unclear. This CDR3 is built from 13 residues. The germline CDR1 and CDR2 sequences are SNHLY and FYNNEI. The germline V and J ends were trimmed by 6 bases and 6 bases, with 13 bases remaining between them. CDR3 coding DNA: TGTGCCAGCAGCGGTCGTCTGGGGGATACGCAGTATTTT. It specifies CASSGRLGDTQYF.

In this sample, this clonotype turned up many times. The chain joins TRBV20-1 to TRBJ2-3; 7 bases map to TRBD2. V lost 0 bases, J lost 2 bases, and 5 bases stayed unmatched. Per the germline V gene, CDR1 is DFQATT and CDR2 is SNEGSKA (reference sequence). The CDR3 is 15 amino acids. CDR3 DNA: TGCAGTGCTAGAGAGCCGGGGGGTGACACAGATACGCAGTATTTT. It specifies CSAREPGGDTDTQYF.

Points on this clonotype: The junction and the germline gene differ at one end; a read error may be behind it. V usage is TRBV19 and J usage is TRBJ1-4; D not certain. The CDR3 length is 15 residues. The germline CDR1 and CDR2 sequences are LNHDA and SQIVND (reference sequence). The chain's CDR3 is CTSSPGPHRREKLFF. As DNA, the CDR3 is TGTACCAGTAGTCCCGGGCCTCACCGTCGGGAAAAACTGTTTTTT.

The rearrangement uses TRBV20-1 and TRBJ2-7; D is perhaps TRBD1 (6 bases). CDR1 DFQATT and CDR2 SNEGSKA come from the germline V gene (reference sequence). The CDR3 runs to 12 residues. With 3 bases removed from V and 8 bases from J, the gap between germline ends came to 14 bases. As DNA, the CDR3 is TGCAGTGCTAGCAGGGGTCCATACCAGCAGTACTTC. As protein: CSASRGPYQQYF.

As to this clonotype: This may be a read error, as it is one base from a much larger clone. The chain is built from TRBV5-6 and TRBJ1-3; unclear D gene. Germline CDR1 is SGHDT and CDR2 is YYEEEE. Trimming shortened V by 0 bases and J by 5 bases, and 12 bases separated the two germline ends. There are 15 residues in the CDR3. The CDR3 coding sequence is TGTGCCAGCAGCTTGGCCAGTGGTAGTAGAAACACCATATATTTT. Its protein is CASSLASGSRNTIYF.

This clonotype was seen repeatedly, ten times or more. The chain recombines TRBV19 with TRBJ2-3; D gene unclear. The CDR3 has 14 residues. V lost 3 bases, J lost 0 bases, and 7 bases lay in between. The germline V gene has CDR1 LNHDA and CDR2 SQIVND (reference sequence). The CDR3 region is CASSIQSSTDTQYF. CDR3 nucleotide sequence: TGTGCCAGTAGTATCCAATCCAGCACAGATACGCAGTATTTT.

This clonotype was seen repeatedly, ten times or more. This chain uses TRBV18 with TRBJ2-1; TRBD1 or TRBD2 may be the D gene (6 bases each). CDR1 is KGHSH and CDR2 is LQKENI in the germline V gene. This CDR3 has 16 amino acids. Trimming shortened V by 1 base and J by 6 bases, and 16 bases separated the two germline ends. The CDR3 sequence: CASSPRQQGGFNEQFF. In DNA form, the CDR3 reads TGTGCCAGCTCACCACGTCAACAGGGAGGCTTCAATGAGCAGTTCTTC.

On this clonotype itself: One base away lies a much larger clone, so this may be a sequencing read error. The genes are TRBV18 and TRBJ1-2, with 7 bases aligning to TRBD1. Germline CDR1 and CDR2: KGHSH and LQKENI. The junction had 9 bases not matched to a gene; V was cut back by 7 bases and J by 1 base. The CDR3 length is 15 residues. The CDR3 region has the DNA TGTGCCAGCTTACTAAGACAGGGCGGTAACTATGGCTACACCTTC. Protein sequence: CASLLRQGGNYGYTF. The full variable domain, rest sourced from reference TRBV18 and TRBJ1-2, is NAGVMQNPRHLVRRRGQEARLRCSPMKGHSHVYWYRQLPEEGLKFMVYLQKENIIDESGMPKERFSAEFPKEGPSILRIQQVVRGDSAAYFCASLLRQGGNYGYTFGSGTRLTVV.